These 14 T cell receptor beta chains were sequenced from one sample in a study of early T cells in non-severe SARS-CoV-2 infection (dated by TCRdb to about 2021). The library came from 5' RACE. The instrument was a NextSeq 500. TCRdb itself trimmed the public reads at Q25 with fastp, ran MiXCR and retained productive beta chains. Every distinct CDR3 protein forms one entry, paired with its most common genes and DNA. Counted in this sample were just under 65,000 distinct CDR3 sequences; about 11% of them appeared once. Clones ranked in the top ten supply less than 3% of the sample. The input for sequencing was whole blood, taken at baseline. The receptors originated from an adult who was a healthcare worker with PCR-confirmed SARS-CoV-2 infection or an uninfected control (not recorded which).

This clonotype occurred a few times. This rearrangement joins TRBV29-1 to TRBJ1-1; D is unresolved. CDR1 SQVTM and CDR2 ANQGSEA come from the germline V gene. V was pared by 0 bases and J by 0 bases, with 11 bases between. The CDR3 runs 15 residues. As DNA, the CDR3 is TGCAGCGTTGAAGATCGCTTAGGGTTGAACACTGAAGCTTTCTTT. It encodes CSVEDRLGLNTEAFF.

This clonotype was counted ten times or more. J is TRBJ1-2 and V is TRBV12-3 or TRBV12-4, with D uncertain. CDR3 length: 13 residues. V dropped 7 bases and J dropped 7 bases, with 16 bases sitting between them. CDR3 residues: CASTTDPWSGYTF. The CDR3 DNA is TGTGCCAGCACCACGGACCCTTGGTCTGGCTACACCTTC.

This rearrangement joins TRBV6-6 to TRBJ2-3; 11 nucleotides match TRBD2. This CDR3 comprises 15 residues. CDR1 is MNHNY and CDR2 is SVGAGI in the germline V gene (reference sequence). Trimming at V came to 6 bases and at J to 6 bases, leaving 8 bases not matched to a gene. The CDR3 protein is CASRNLAGGGDTQYF. CDR3 DNA: TGTGCCAGCAGGAATCTAGCGGGGGGTGGGGATACGCAGTATTTT.

The V call is TRBV6-5, the J call TRBJ2-2, with D possibly being TRBD2 (5 bases). The germline V gene encodes CDR1 MNHEY and CDR2 SVGAGI. The CDR3 is 15 amino acids. Between the trimmed V and J ends, which lost 5 bases and 3 bases, there was a span of 13 bases. CDR3 loop: CASSLRTGYTGELFF. For the CDR3, the DNA is TGTGCCAGCAGTCTGCGGACTGGTTACACCGGGGAGCTGTTTTTT.

This clonotype has ten or more counts. The rearrangement joins TRBV12-3 or TRBV12-4 to TRBJ2-7, with a weak D call TRBD2 (5 bases). Trimming stripped 5 bases from V and 4 bases from J, with 12 bases between. The CDR3 consists of 13 residues. In DNA form, the CDR3 reads TGTGCCAGCAGTCCCGGACGCGGGTACGAGCAGTACTTC. Translated: CASSPGRGYEQYF.

This clonotype was seen a few times. The chain has TRBV7-6 and TRBJ2-3, with 10 bases lining up with TRBD2. The V segment lost 7 bases and the J segment 8 bases; nucleotides outside the gene matches: 15. The CDR3 runs 16 residues. Germline CDR1 SGHVS, CDR2 FNYEAQ. CDR3 in amino acids: CASTVQPAGGAGTQYF. The CDR3 bases are TGTGCCAGCACCGTACAACCAGCGGGGGGGGCCGGTACGCAGTATTTT.

At least ten counts were recorded for this clonotype. V usage is TRBV6-5 and J usage is TRBJ1-1; unclear D gene. V gave up 6 bases and J gave up 7 bases, with 12 bases separating them. The CDR3 is 12 residues long. The V gene's germline CDR1 is MNHEY and CDR2 SVGAGI. The CDR3 DNA sequence: TGTGCCAGCAGCACCGGCGGACGTGAAGCTTTCTTT. This translates into CASSTGGREAFF.

This rearrangement joins TRBV5-1 to TRBJ1-3; no definite D call. V gave up 0 bases and J gave up 8 bases, with 15 bases separating them. Germline CDR1 reads SGHRS; CDR2 reads YFSETQ. This CDR3 has 15 amino acids. CDR3: CASSLVADSWDTIYF. The CDR3, as DNA: TGCGCCAGCAGCTTGGTGGCGGACTCTTGGGACACCATATATTTT.

V is TRBV11-2 and J is TRBJ2-1, with a weak D call TRBD2 (6 bases). CDR3 size: 14 residues. V was pared by 5 bases and J by 9 bases, with 17 bases between. Germline V gives CDR1 SGHAT, CDR2 FQNNGV. DNA of the CDR3: TGTGCCAGCAGCAGACAACCACAGGAGGGTGAGCAGTTCTTC. As protein: CASSRQPQEGEQFF.

The V gene is TRBV27, the J gene TRBJ2-7; 7 positions agree with TRBD2. The CDR3 length is 15 residues. After removal of 2 bases from V and 0 bases from J, the junction contained 4 bases not matched to a gene. CDR1 and CDR2 from the germline V gene are MNHEY and SMNVEV (reference sequence). This CDR3 reads CASSLGGGLSYEQYF. For the CDR3, the DNA is TGTGCCAGCAGTTTAGGGGGGGGTCTCTCCTACGAGCAGTACTTC.

The V and J genes are TRBV4-3 and TRBJ2-5; D remains ambiguous. V lost 1 base, J lost 0 bases, and 6 bases lay in between. Germline V lookup: CDR1 LGHNA, CDR2 YSLEER. This CDR3 has 14 amino acids. The CDR3 sequence: CASSQVQYQETQYF. The DNA of the CDR3 is TGCGCCAGCAGCCAAGTTCAGTACCAAGAGACCCAGTACTTC.

The gene calls are TRBV7-9 and TRBJ2-6, with 8 bases lining up with TRBD1. The ends lost 5 bases at V and 2 bases at J; junction bases unmatched: 5. The CDR3 covers 16 residues. Germline CDR1 SEHNR, CDR2 FQNEAQ (reference sequence). The CDR3 sequence is CASSTPGGAGANVLTF. For the CDR3, the DNA is TGTGCCAGCAGCACCCCAGGGGGCGCTGGGGCCAACGTCCTGACTTTC.

The chain links TRBV4-3 to TRBJ2-1; perhaps TRBD2 as D (6 bases). This CDR3 has 15 residues. V lost 1 base and J 5 bases, leaving 12 bases between the germline ends. Germline CDR1 and CDR2: LGHNA and YSLEER. The CDR3 DNA reads TGCGCCAGCAGCCAAGGTGACTGGGGGGACAATGAGCAGTTCTTC. Protein sequence: CASSQGDWGDNEQFF.

The rearrangement joins TRBV7-8 to TRBJ1-5; a possible D gene is TRBD1 (6 bases). Looked up from germline, CDR1 is SGHVS and CDR2 is FQNEAQ. V was trimmed by 4 bases and J by 3 bases, leaving 16 bases between them. The CDR3 runs to 16 residues. CDR3 DNA: TGTGCCAGCAGCTCGCAGGGGAGAATGAACAATCAGCCCCAGCATTTT. This encodes CASSSQGRMNNQPQHF.